This T cell receptor beta chain was observed in a study of spatial heterogeneity in lung cancer (dated by TCRdb to between 2018 and 2021). At the level of the whole study: Beta-chain transcripts were consistently detected in greater numbers than alpha-chain transcripts, which likely reflected higher beta-chain transcript abundance. In the raw uncorrected reads, each unique combination of TCR and UMI appeared more than ten times on average. TCR alpha and beta repertoires were quantitatively compared across multiple tumor regions, matched nontumor lung and blood in non-small cell lung cancer. Both alpha and beta chains were TCR-sequenced in approximately 200 tumor regions, 64 matched nontumor lung samples and 55 to 60 PBMC samples obtained at surgery. Nonsynonymous mutation counts, determined by whole-exome sequencing of tumor tissue, were related to features of the TCR repertoire.

V was cut back by 2 bases and J by 1 base, leaving a gap of 16 bases between them. The germline V gene yields MNHNS for CDR1 and SASEGT for CDR2. There are 17 amino acids in the CDR3, from cysteine to phenylalanine inclusive. The retained sequence is limited to the CDR3, 51 bases, with the frame set at the first base. Receptor amplification or capture employed 5' RACE. The instrument given in TCRdb is NextSeq 500. In the TCR library protocol, a unique molecular identifier was attached to each TCR cDNA molecule so that PCR and sequencing errors could be corrected. The authors processed their data as follows. TCR identification, UMI-based error correction and CDR3 extraction were all carried out with Decombinator tools. Expanded TCRs were defined as those above a frequency of 2 per 1,000, corresponding to the top 1% of the tumor frequency distribution. Rényi diversity was computed with the R vegan package after subsampling each repertoire 100 times to 5,000 TCRs. CDR3 similarity networks were built from amino acid triplet string-kernel similarity, connecting CDR3s with pairwise similarity above 0.82. Through fastp at Q25 and MiXCR, TCRdb rebuilt clones from the public reads, retaining in-frame beta chains. One record per CDR3 amino acid sequence lists the most common genes and DNA. Clone size and V and J calls follow TCRdb, not the original study. The sample table records some 21,000 distinct CDR3 sequences; 3.5% to 5.5% of these occur just once. The ten largest clonotypes hold around 7% of the sample.

Broader findings and caveats from the paper: Confirming at a functional level the hypothesis that regional TCRs recognize regional mutations was considered to require additional single-cell paired TCR alpha and beta sequencing. Ubiquitous expanded tumor TCRs showed up in blood more often at tumor resection than at routine follow-up.

Explained via the paper, the time point label denotes: sample taken at primary tumor resection. The donors were about 71 patients from the lung TRACERx cohort who had early-stage, untreated non-small cell lung cancer. Without any cell sorting, TCR sequencing was performed on whole RNA extracted either from tumor and nontumor lung tissue or from cryopreserved PBMC samples. Only patients for whom sufficient RNA was available from at least two tumor regions were selected for TCR sequencing. This clonotype has at least ten counts. Its antigen is currently not known. There are no base qualities to consult, and no much larger clone falls within one base.

The TCR was taken from a male donor with early-stage non-small cell lung cancer. The chain is encoded by TRBV6-1 joined to TRBJ2-3, with TRBD2 tentatively as D gene (5 bases match). The sequences come from PBMCs, collected at surgery. Here the CDR3 is given as CASSEWNTPGGTDTQYF. In nucleotide form, the sequence is TGTGCCAGCAGTGAATGGAACACCCCCGGGGGCACAGATACGCAGTATTTT.